The clone carrying this T cell receptor (beta chain) appeared a few times. There are 14 residues in the CDR3. Germline V gene lookup returns CDR1 SGHVS and CDR2 FQNEAQ. Trimming shortened V by 5 bases and J by 7 bases, and 12 bases separated the two germline ends. The data derive from a study of blood T cell repertoires in COVID-19. Study overall: The analysed material was cDNA or gDNA that came from T cells, B-cell-depleted T cells, or PBMCs.

Original data processing: Estimated nucleated cell counts came from reference gene primer amplification. This table comes from immunoSEQ multiplex PCR, and its TCRdb copy is limited to in-frame clones, with some not included. The V and J calls and clone size are taken from that table; D and trimming were inferred from the DNA. This sample has about 72,000 clones; around 76% occur once, and the top ten carry around a sixth. Material: peripheral blood. The TCR originated in a human donor in a cohort sampled during active COVID-19. The V and J genes are TRBV7-8 and TRBJ1-6; tentative D call: TRBD1 (6 bases). DNA of the CDR3: TGTGCCAGCAGCAGAACAGGGCGGAATTCACCCCTCCACTTT. Translation gives CASSRTGRNSPLHF.